The entry below describes one TCR beta chain. TCRdb keeps only in-frame clones here, not all; method: immunoSEQ multiplex PCR. The table includes roughly 46,000 clones, 80% to 90% detected once. This specimen comes from a study of OX40 agonist ivuxolimab in advanced cancers. Deletions cut 5 bases from V and 5 bases from J, with 9 bases between. CDR1 is MDHEN and CDR2 is SYDVKM in the germline V gene. This CDR3 is built from 12 residues. The sequence was collected from an adult with an advanced solid tumor such as melanoma, head and neck, liver or kidney cancer. The chain uses TRBV28 and TRBJ2-5, with D perhaps TRBD1 or TRBD2 (5 bases each). Sequencing was performed on CD4+ or CD8+ T cells sorted from blood, taken in a trial of the OX40 agonist ivuxolimab. The CDR3 nucleotides are TGTGCCAGCAGTCAGGGCGGGGAGACCCAGTACTTC. Its translation: CASSQGGETQYF.